Reported below is one T cell receptor (beta chain). Per the study methods: Reference gene primer amplification gave nucleated cell count estimates. The data were produced by immunoSEQ multiplex PCR, yet TCRdb's version contains in-frame clones alone and is incomplete. The D gene and trimming were derived from the DNA, and the V and J assignments and clone size from that table. The sample shows about 180,000 clones, less than 90% of them seen only once. This specimen comes from a study of blood T cell repertoires in COVID-19. Living in roughly 25 US areas, the participants were between roughly 18 and 95 years of age. CDR1 SGHDN and CDR2 FVKESK come from the germline V gene. V shed 0 bases, J shed 1 base, and the junction held 7 bases outside the gene matches. The length of the CDR3 is 17 residues.

Source material: PBMCs or T cells enriched from blood (not recorded which). The receptor comes from a human donor with acute COVID-19. The donor label of this sample is uncertain. J is TRBJ2-3 and V is TRBV14; 7 bases map to TRBD2. The DNA of the CDR3 is TGTGCCAGCAGCCAAGACTTGGGCGGGAGACGCACAGATACGCAGTATTTT. Its translation: CASSQDLGGRRTDTQYF.